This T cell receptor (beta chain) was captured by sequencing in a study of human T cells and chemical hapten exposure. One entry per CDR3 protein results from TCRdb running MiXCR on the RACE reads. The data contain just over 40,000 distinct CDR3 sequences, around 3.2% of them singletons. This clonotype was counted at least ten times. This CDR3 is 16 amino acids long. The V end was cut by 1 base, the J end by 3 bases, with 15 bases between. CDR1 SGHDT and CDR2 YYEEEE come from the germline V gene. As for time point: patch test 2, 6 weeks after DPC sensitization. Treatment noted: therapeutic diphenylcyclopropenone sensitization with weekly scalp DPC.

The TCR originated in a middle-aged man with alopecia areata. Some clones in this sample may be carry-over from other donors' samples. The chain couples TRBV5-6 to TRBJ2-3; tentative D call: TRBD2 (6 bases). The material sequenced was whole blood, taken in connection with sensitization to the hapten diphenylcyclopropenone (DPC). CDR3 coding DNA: TGTGCCAGCAGCTTGCGGAGCGGGCGGGCAACAGATACGCAGTATTTT. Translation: CASSLRSGRATDTQYF. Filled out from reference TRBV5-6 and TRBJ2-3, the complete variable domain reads DAGVTQSPTHLIKTRGQQVTLRCSPKSGHDTVSWYQQALGQGPQFIFQYYEEEERQRGNFPDRFSGHQFPNYSSELNVNALLLGDSALYLCASSLRSGRATDTQYFGPGTRLTVL.